This record covers a single T cell receptor (beta chain). Its target is not known. At one boundary the junction diverges from the germline segment, which might be a read error. A second about 7 to 11 cycle PCR used barcoded and J-beta primers. Template switching added a 12-random-nucleotide identifier to every cDNA molecule. Using its own MiXCR run on the 5' RACE reads, TCRdb lists one record per CDR3 protein. The sample yields about 1.4 million distinct CDR3 sequences, approximately 59% seen once. This sample stems from a study of blood T cells in healthy people across ages. Germline V gene sequence: CDR1 MNHEY, CDR2 SMNVEV (reference sequence). The CDR3 covers 16 residues. Study-wide points: The unsorted PBMCs prevented any conclusive comparison of naive versus antigen-experienced cells.

This chain joins TRBV27 and TRBJ2-1; D is ambiguous. This receptor was taken from a man in his late teens or twenties in good health. Specimen: blood. The CDR3: CTSSLSVTVADNEQFF. CDR3 nucleotide sequence: TGTACCAGCAGTTTATCAGTCACGGTCGCAGATAATGAGCAGTTCTTC.